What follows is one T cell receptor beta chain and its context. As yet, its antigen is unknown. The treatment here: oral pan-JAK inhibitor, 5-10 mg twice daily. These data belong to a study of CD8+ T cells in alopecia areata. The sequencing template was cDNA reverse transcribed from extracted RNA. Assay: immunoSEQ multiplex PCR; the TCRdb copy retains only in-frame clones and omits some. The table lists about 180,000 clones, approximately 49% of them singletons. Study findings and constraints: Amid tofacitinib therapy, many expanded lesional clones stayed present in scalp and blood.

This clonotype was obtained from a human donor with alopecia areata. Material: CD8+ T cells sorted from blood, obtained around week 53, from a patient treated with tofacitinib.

Here the CDR3 reads CAWSVNPTMNTEAFF. CDR3 sequence (DNA): TGTGCCTGGAGTGTAAACCCCACAATGAACACTGAAGCTTTCTTT. The chain joins TRBV30 to TRBJ1-1; the D is unclear. This CDR3 region has 15 residues. The germline CDR1 and CDR2 sequences are GTSNPN and SVGIG (reference sequence). Trimming removed 0 bases from V and 0 bases from J, with 11 bases in between. Based on the CDR3 plus reference TRBV30 and TRBJ1-1, the full variable domain is SQTIHQWPATLVQPVGSPLSLECTVEGTSNPNLYWYRQAAGRGLQLLFYSVGIGQISSEVPQNLSASRPQDRQFILSSKKLLLSDSGFYLCAWSVNPTMNTEAFFGQGTRLTVV.